This TCR beta chain was captured in a study of blood T cell repertoires in COVID-19 (dated by TCRdb to the early 2020s). About the investigation overall: Samples covering the acute and convalescent phases of COVID-19 were provided by collaborators in the United States, Italy and Spain. The material from the prospective study consisted of cDNA or gDNA derived from T cells, B-cell-depleted T cells, or PBMCs. The repertoires were released in a freely available public database meant as a resource for research on the immune response to SARS-CoV-2. Subjects who had been exposed to COVID-19, were actively infected with it, or had recovered from it provided the deeply sampled blood TCRbeta repertoires that made up the dataset. Where available, HLA class I and class II types were obtained from metadata supplied by the sample provider rather than from assay-based typing. The samples were drawn from two sources: the first 160 participants of the ongoing ImmuneRACE study, and 950 to 1,500 subjects contributed by 6 global collaborators. The sample metadata nearly always contained a de-identified subject ID, COVID-19 status, age in years and sex. Study-level results and caveats: The quantity of clinical and demographic metadata differed by source and by participant and was supplied without curation.

Whole blood was collected in K2EDTA tubes by collaborating institutions according to the institutions' own protocols. For TCRbeta analysis, collaborator samples were shipped as frozen whole blood, as isolated PBMCs, or as DNA extracted from either sample type. TCRbeta CDR3 regions were amplified from genomic DNA by means of the immunoSEQ Assay, a bias-controlled multiplex PCR. Concerning the study's data processing: The number of nucleated cells in each sample was estimated by amplification of reference gene primers within the assay. Sequence reads were collapsed and filtered to measure the absolute abundance of every unique TCRbeta CDR3 rearrangement. For each sample, productive Simpson clonality was calculated as the square root of Simpson's diversity index across productive rearrangements. TCRdb limited this immuneACCESS table to in-frame rearrangements with V and J called. A share of clones is missing; checked studies link under half to unresolved V genes, and the rest is unexplained. The DNA was the basis for D and trimming; V, J and clone size are from that table. This sample holds approximately 98,000 clones; 81% were observed only once. The top ten hold approximately 11% of the sample.

V and J are truncated by 0 bases and 6 bases respectively, leaving an intervening sequence of 15 bases. Reading the germline V gene gives CDR1 KGHSH and CDR2 LQKENI. The CDR3 sequence holds 15 residues, the cysteine and phenylalanine included. Only the CDR3 part of the read is kept: 45 bases, read in frame from the first base. Comments on this clone: No cognate antigen has been identified for it. Per-nucleotide qualities are absent, and no much larger clonotype sits a single base away.

The chain is assembled from TRBV18 and TRBJ2-7; TRBD1 is a weak D gene call, 6 bases matching. Material: peripheral blood. This sequence was found in an elderly woman with acute or convalescent COVID-19. The CDR3 region has the sequence CASSPPETGPREQYF. The base sequence is TGTGCCAGCTCACCACCGGAGACAGGCCCCCGCGAGCAGTACTTC.